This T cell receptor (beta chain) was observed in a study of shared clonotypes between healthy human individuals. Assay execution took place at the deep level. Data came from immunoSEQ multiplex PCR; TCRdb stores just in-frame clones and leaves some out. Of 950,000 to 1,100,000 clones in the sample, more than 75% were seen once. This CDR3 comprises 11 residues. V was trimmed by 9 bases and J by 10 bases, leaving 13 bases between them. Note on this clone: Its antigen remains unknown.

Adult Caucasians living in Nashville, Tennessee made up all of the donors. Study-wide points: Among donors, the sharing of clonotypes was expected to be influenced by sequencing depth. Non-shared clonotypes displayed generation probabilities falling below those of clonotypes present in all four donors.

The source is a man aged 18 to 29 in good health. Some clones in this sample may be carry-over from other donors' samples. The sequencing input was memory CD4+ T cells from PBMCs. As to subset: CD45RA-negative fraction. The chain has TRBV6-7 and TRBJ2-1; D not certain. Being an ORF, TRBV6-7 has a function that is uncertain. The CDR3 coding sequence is TGTGCCAGGCTCTCCCCGCTAGAGCAGTTCTTC. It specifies CARLSPLEQFF.